These 5 T cell receptor beta chains were sequenced from one sample in a study of vaccination and CD4 T cells after COVID-19. Noted treatment: roughly 10-day PBMC culture with coronavirus spike peptide pools or control peptides (ViraFEST assay). Their cognate antigens are unknown. Scientists ran DNA taken from cultured CD4+ T cells through the Oncomine TCR Beta short-read assay for sequencing. Each CDR3 protein gets one entry after TCRdb re-called the PCR reads with MiXCR. Here the sample spans approximately 16,000 distinct CDR3 sequences, approximately 77% being singletons. Sample: CD4+ T cells from blood, cultured in vitro, taken after SARS-CoV-2 vaccination. These receptors were collected from a human donor who received a COVID-19 vaccine.

V is TRBV6-1 and J is TRBJ1-4; D is possibly TRBD1 (6 bases). CDR3 length: 14 amino acids. V was clipped by 6 bases and J by 6 bases, with 14 bases between them. The germline gives CDR1 MNHNS, CDR2 SASEGT. The CDR3 DNA reads TGTGCCAGCAGCGGTCAGGGGCTTTATGAAAAACTGTTTTTT. Protein sequence: CASSGQGLYEKLFF.

This clonotype showed up just a few times. The chain links TRBV20-1 to TRBJ2-3; D may be TRBD1 or TRBD2 (5 bases each). Trimming left V 0 bases short and J 2 bases short, with 15 bases between. This CDR3 is 16 amino acids long. In germline, CDR1 is DFQATT, CDR2 SNEGSKA (reference sequence). The CDR3 nucleotides read TGCAGTGCTAGAGATCGTACTAGGGGAACCACAGATACGCAGTATTTT. Protein product: CSARDRTRGTTDTQYF.

This clonotype was seen only a few times. V is TRBV6-1 and J is TRBJ2-5, with D maybe TRBD2 (5 bases). The CDR3 runs 13 residues. Germline values: CDR1 MNHNS, CDR2 SASEGT. V was pared by 3 bases and J by 2 bases, with 7 bases between. This CDR3 reads CASSEDLQETQYF. The CDR3 nucleotides are TGTGCCAGCAGTGAGGACTTACAAGAGACCCAGTACTTC.

This clonotype occurred once. V usage is TRBV27 and J usage is TRBJ2-7, with 8 positions matching TRBD2. This CDR3 region has 14 residues. Germline V lookup: CDR1 MNHEY, CDR2 SMNVEV (reference sequence). Germline trimming cut 5 bases from V and 2 bases from J; bases unmatched to any gene: 5. The CDR3 sequence: CASSIAGPTYEQYF. In DNA form, the CDR3 reads TGTGCCAGCAGTATAGCGGGACCCACCTACGAGCAGTACTTC.

The genes are TRBV2 and TRBJ1-2, with D maybe TRBD1 (6 bases). Germline V CDR1 and CDR2: SNHLY, FYNNEI. V gave up 6 bases and J gave up 2 bases, with 13 bases separating them. This CDR3 comprises 14 residues. DNA of the CDR3: TGTGCCAGCAGGGGGGCAGGGCCGAACTATGGCTACACCTTC. Translated, it gives CASRGAGPNYGYTF.